The rows below give T cell receptor beta chains drawn from one sample of a study of graft-versus-host responses after intestinal transplantation. Data came from immunoSEQ multiplex PCR; TCRdb stores just in-frame clones and leaves some out. The data show 30,000 to 40,000 clones, with around 83% seen just once and about 3.5% held by the top ten. The sample consisted of PBMCs, taken about 1,000 days after transplant. The receptor set was obtained from a human patient who received an intestinal transplant, so some T cells may come from the graft donor. Each CDR3 is given with its conserved first and last residue. D genes are given only for firm matches. Clone sizes are given selectively: once, few, many, or a class where the clone is expanded.

J,size,D,V,DNA,CDR3
TRBJ2-1,NA,TRBD1,TRBV10-3,TGTGCCATCAGTGCCACGGGACAGACTTACAATGAGCAGTTCTTC,CAISATGQTYNEQFF
TRBJ1-6,NA,TRBD1,TRBV9,TGTGCCAGCAGCGATCAGCCACAGGGGTATAATTCACCCCTCCACTTT,CASSDQPQGYNSPLHF
TRBJ2-7,NA,NA,TRBV9,TGTGCCAGCAGCGTAGATGGCAGTACCTACGAGCAGTACTTC,CASSVDGSTYEQYF
TRBJ2-2,NA,TRBD2,TRBV7-9,TGTGCCAGCAGCTCCCGCCCTAGCGGGACTCACACCGGGGAGCTGTTTTTT,CASSSRPSGTHTGELFF
TRBJ2-7,NA,TRBD2,TRBV25-1,TGTGCCAGCCGAAGCGGGGACTCCTACGAGCAGTACTTC,CASRSGDSYEQYF
TRBJ2-3,NA,NA,TRBV27,TGTGCCAGCAGTCCCGCCCCCGGGAGCACAGATACGCAGTATTTT,CASSPAPGSTDTQYF
TRBJ2-7,NA,TRBD2,TRBV5-4,TGTGCCAGCAGCTCGGCCCTAGCGGGGGGTCTGAACGAGCAGTACTTC,CASSSALAGGLNEQYF
TRBJ2-3,NA,NA,TRBV5-4,TGTGCCAGCAGCTTTAGCACAGATACGCAGTATTTT,CASSFSTDTQYF
TRBJ1-5,few,NA,TRBV30,TGTGCCTGGAGCTCCCACGGGACCACAGATCAGCCCCAGCATTTT,CAWSSHGTTDQPQHF
TRBJ2-1,NA,TRBD2,TRBV5-6,TGTGCCAGCAGCTTGCCACTAGCGAACAATGAGCAGTTCTTC,CASSLPLANNEQFF
TRBJ1-6,NA,NA,TRBV1,TGCACCAGCACCTCATCGGACCGACCGAATTCACCCCTCCACTTT,CTSTSSDRPNSPLHF
TRBJ2-4,NA,NA,TRBV2,TGTGCCAGCAGTCGGACAGATTCAGCCAAAAACATTCAGTACTTC,CASSRTDSAKNIQYF
TRBJ2-7,NA,TRBD2,TRBV6-4,TGTGCCAGCAGGGGGGGAGGGCTCTACGAGCAGTACTTC,CASRGGGLYEQYF
TRBJ2-1,NA,NA,TRBV20-1,TGCAGTGTCAGCCAAGCGGGTGAGCAGTTCTTC,CSVSQAGEQFF
TRBJ2-5,NA,NA,TRBV4-1,TGCGCCAGCAGCCAAGTAAAGGGCGGGGAGACCCAGTACTTC,CASSQVKGGETQYF
TRBJ2-7,once,TRBD1,TRBV27,TGTGCCAGCAGTTTCCGGTCGCAGGGGGCCTCCTACGAGCAGTACTTC,CASSFRSQGASYEQYF
TRBJ2-3,NA,NA,TRBV20-1,TGCAGTGCGGACACAGATACGCAGTATTTT,CSADTDTQYF
TRBJ1-4,NA,NA,TRBV27,TGTGCCAGCAGTTTTACGGGGGCGGATGAAAAACTGTTTTTT,CASSFTGADEKLFF
TRBJ2-7,NA,TRBD2,TRBV2,TGTGCCAGCAGCAACCCTACCGGGACTAGTCCCCTCTCCTACGAGCAGTACTTC,CASSNPTGTSPLSYEQYF
TRBJ2-7,once,TRBD2,TRBV7-6,TGTGCCAGCAGCCAAAGACTAGCGGGCTACGAGCAGTACTTC,CASSQRLAGYEQYF
TRBJ1-5,NA,NA,TRBV19,TGTGCCAGGAAGCCTTCAAGGGGTTATAGCAATCAGCCCCAGCATTTT,CARKPSRGYSNQPQHF
TRBJ2-6,NA,TRBD1,TRBV6-1,TGTGCCAGCGAAATTACAGGGGTTGGGGCCAACGTCCTGACTTTC,CASEITGVGANVLTF
TRBJ1-1,NA,NA,TRBV5-4,TGTGCCAGCAGCTTGGCGTGGGGGAAAGCTTTCTTT,CASSLAWGKAFF
TRBJ1-1,once,TRBD1,TRBV11-2,TGTGCCAGCAGCTTGGGGACAGGGTTTTTGGATGAAGCTTTCTTT,CASSLGTGFLDEAFF
TRBJ1-2,NA,NA,TRBV11-2,TGTGCCAGCAGCTCTGCAGGGTATGGCTACACCTTC,CASSSAGYGYTF
TRBJ1-2,once,NA,TRBV28,TGTGCCAGCAGTTTACAGGGGCCTCATGGCTACACCTTC,CASSLQGPHGYTF
TRBJ2-4,NA,TRBD1,TRBV2,TGTGCCAGCAGTGGGGCCACAGGGGTAGCCAAAAACATTCAGTACTTC,CASSGATGVAKNIQYF
TRBJ1-2,once,NA,TRBV27,TGTGCCAGCAGTGTGGGGAAACACTATGGCTACACCTTC,CASSVGKHYGYTF
TRBJ1-2,once,NA,TRBV28,TGTGCCAGCAGTTTAGGTACAGGGACGGGGAGGAACTATGGCTACACCTTC,CASSLGTGTGRNYGYTF
TRBJ1-3,NA,TRBD1,TRBV5-5,TGTGCCAGCAGCTCCGGGACAGGGGGTGGAAACACCATATATTTT,CASSSGTGGGNTIYF
TRBJ2-7,medium-sized,NA,TRBV21-1,TGTGCCAGCAGCTTACCCCGGGACATCCCCGAGCAGTACTTC,CASSLPRDIPEQYF
TRBJ2-6,NA,NA,TRBV5-1,TGCGCCAGCAGTGAGAGGGGGGCCGCTGGGGCCAACGTCCTGACTTTC,CASSERGAAGANVLTF
TRBJ2-3,NA,TRBD2,TRBV9,TGTGCCAGCAGCCCCCAGTTAGCGGGTACCACAGATACGCAGTATTTT,CASSPQLAGTTDTQYF
TRBJ1-1,NA,NA,TRBV6-1,TGTGCCAGCAGGGAGACAGGGAACACTGAAGCTTTCTTT,CASRETGNTEAFF
TRBJ2-2,NA,NA,TRBV19,TGTGCCACCCGGACAGGGAGGGACACCGGGGAGCTGTTTTTT,CATRTGRDTGELFF
TRBJ2-7,once,NA,TRBV28,TGTGCCAGCACTCGAAGTTTGGGCGAGCAGTACTTC,CASTRSLGEQYF
TRBJ2-1,NA,TRBD2,TRBV9,TGTGCCAGCAGCGATGACGGGAGGGCGAGCAATGAGCAGTTCTTC,CASSDDGRASNEQFF
TRBJ2-7,NA,TRBD2,TRBV19,TGTGCCAGTAGTATCCTTCTTAGCGGGAGGAACGAGCAGTACTTC,CASSILLSGRNEQYF
TRBJ2-3,NA,NA,TRBV7-2,TGTGCCAGCAGCTTAGAAGTAGGTAGGCCAGCACCAGATACGCAGTATTTT,CASSLEVGRPAPDTQYF
TRBJ2-3,NA,NA,TRBV30,TGTGCCTGGAGCGCCGGACCTGGGGCAGATACGCAGTATTTT,CAWSAGPGADTQYF
TRBJ2-7,NA,TRBD1,TRBV25-1,TGTGCCAGCCGGAGGGACAGGGGGTCTCCATACGAGCAGTACTTC,CASRRDRGSPYEQYF
TRBJ2-7,NA,TRBD2,TRBV4-2,TGTGCCAGCAGCCAAGAAGGTGCTAGCGGCGCCTACGAGCAGTACTTC,CASSQEGASGAYEQYF
TRBJ2-5,NA,TRBD1,TRBV7-3,TGTGCCAGCAGCCCCGCCCGTTCGACAGGGGGATTCTCCTCAGAGACCCAGTACTTC,CASSPARSTGGFSSETQYF
TRBJ2-1,NA,TRBD2,TRBV6-1,TGTGCCAGCAGTGAGCGACTAGCGGGAGGTACTGAGCAGTTCTTC,CASSERLAGGTEQFF
TRBJ2-7,NA,NA,TRBV5-4,TGTGCCAGCAGCCAAGATTGGGACTCCTCCTACGAGCAGTACTTC,CASSQDWDSSYEQYF
TRBJ1-3,NA,NA,TRBV4-1,TGCGCCAGCAGTCGAATTTGGGGAAACACCATATATTTT,CASSRIWGNTIYF
TRBJ1-3,NA,NA,TRBV5-1,TGCGCCAGCAGTCGGGACGGAAGCTCTGGAAACACCATATATTTT,CASSRDGSSGNTIYF
TRBJ2-5,few,NA,TRBV5-1,TGCGCCAGCCGTGGAGAGACCCAGTACTTC,CASRGETQYF
TRBJ1-1,few,NA,TRBV18,TGTGCCAGCTCACCAATCGACAGTGAGAACACTGAAGCTTTCTTT,CASSPIDSENTEAFF
TRBJ2-7,NA,NA,TRBV27,TGTGCCAGCAGTTCAGGGCGCCTTTCCTACGAGCAGTACTTC,CASSSGRLSYEQYF
TRBJ2-3,NA,NA,TRBV28,TGTGCCAGCAGCTTATGGGGAGTAGCAGATACGCAGTATTTT,CASSLWGVADTQYF
TRBJ2-2,NA,TRBD1,TRBV5-4,TGTGCCAGCAGCTTGGCCGGGACAGTCGGGGAGCTGTTTTTT,CASSLAGTVGELFF
TRBJ2-3,NA,TRBD2,TRBV6-5,TGTGCCAGCAGACCTAGCGGGAGCACAGATACGCAGTATTTT,CASRPSGSTDTQYF
TRBJ2-5,once,TRBD2,TRBV30,TGTGCCTGGAGTTCTCGTGGACTAGCGGGGGGGAGGACCCAGTACTTC,CAWSSRGLAGGRTQYF
TRBJ1-1,NA,TRBD1,TRBV9,TGTGCCAGCAGCGCCAGGGGGGTAAGCCATGAAGCTTTCTTT,CASSARGVSHEAFF
TRBJ1-5,NA,TRBD1,TRBV28,TGTGCCAGCAGTTTAGCGGACAGGGGTCAGCCCCAGCATTTT,CASSLADRGQPQHF
TRBJ2-1,NA,TRBD2,TRBV15,TGTGCCACCAGCAGCATTCCGGGACTAGCGGGAGGCACCTACAATGAGCAGTTCTTC,CATSSIPGLAGGTYNEQFF
TRBJ1-5,few,NA,TRBV4-2,TGTGCCAGCAGCCCTCACGGGGAAGGCAATCAGCCCCAGCATTTT,CASSPHGEGNQPQHF